This T cell receptor (beta chain) was profiled in a study of blood T cell repertoires in COVID-19. Study overall: The study drew acute and convalescent COVID-19 samples from the United States, Italy and Spain. T cells, B-cell-depleted T cells, or PBMCs supplied cDNA or gDNA.

In the source study's methods: Estimation of nucleated cell counts relied on the amplification of reference gene primers. TCRdb keeps only in-frame clones here, not all; method: immunoSEQ multiplex PCR. The D gene and trimming were derived from the DNA, and the V and J assignments and clone size from that table. The sample contains around 310,000 clones, around 91% of which appear only once. The Seattle patients joined while their infection was active and were tracked longitudinally afterward. The V and J ends lost 5 bases and 5 bases, in that order; junction bases with no gene match: 4. Germline lookup yields CDR1 GTSNPN and CDR2 SVGIG (reference sequence). The CDR3 covers 13 residues.

This sequence originates from a woman aged 40 to 50 with COVID-19, enrolled during active disease. The rearrangement joins TRBV30 to TRBJ1-5; 9 bases are a match to TRBD1. Sequencing input: peripheral blood. CDR3 coding DNA: TGTGCCTGGGCCAGACAGGGGGATCAGCCCCAGCATTTT. It yields the protein CAWARQGDQPQHF.